This passage covers 14 T cell receptor beta chains from one sample sequenced in a study of cytomegalovirus exposure and HLA in healthy donors. Both 60 Vbeta primers and 13 Jbeta primers went into the PCR. This table comes from immunoSEQ multiplex PCR, and its TCRdb copy is limited to in-frame clones, with some not included. The table includes some 98,000 clones, 81% detected once. Sequencing input: PBMCs. The receptors stem from a human donor in good health.

In nucleotides, the CDR3 is TGTGCCAGTAGTATTAGGGGTGTCAATCAGCCCCAGCATTTT. This sequence encodes CASSIRGVNQPQHF. The chain joins TRBV19 to TRBJ1-5; D is possibly TRBD1 (5 bases). There are 14 residues in the CDR3. V shed 3 bases and J shed 3 bases, with 9 bases lying between them. The germline CDR1 and CDR2 sequences are LNHDA and SQIVND (reference sequence). The entire variable domain, with the rest obtained from reference TRBV19 and TRBJ1-5, is as follows: DGGITQSPKYLFRKEGQNVTLSCEQNLNHDAMYWYRQDPGQGLRLIYYSQIVNDFQKGDIAEGYSVSREKKESFPLTVTSAQKNPTAFYLCASSIRGVNQPQHFGDGTRLSIL.

V and J are TRBV5-1 and TRBJ1-1; D gene ambiguous. Trimming removed 1 base from V and 0 bases from J, with 7 bases in between. The CDR3 spans 14 residues. Per the germline V gene, CDR1 is SGHRS and CDR2 is YFSETQ. CDR3 protein: CASSLPGMNTEAFF. The CDR3 DNA reads as TGCGCCAGCAGCTTGCCAGGTATGAACACTGAAGCTTTCTTT.

The genes are TRBV7-2 and TRBJ2-7; a weak D match, TRBD2 (6 bases). V shed 4 bases and J shed 0 bases, with 13 bases lying between them. There are 15 residues in the CDR3. CDR1 is SGHTA, CDR2 FQGNSA, per germline. CDR3 in DNA: TGTGCCAGCAGCTCCGGGACTTACCTCTCCTACGAGCAGTACTTC. Translated, it gives CASSSGTYLSYEQYF. Using reference TRBV7-2 and TRBJ2-7 for the parts outside the CDR3, the full variable domain is GAGVSQSPSNKVTEKGKDVELRCDPISGHTALYWYRQSLGQGLEFLIYFQGNSAPDKSGLPSDRFSAERTGGSVSTLTIQRTQQEDSAVYLCASSSGTYLSYEQYFGPGTRLTVT.

The rearrangement joins TRBV7-4 to TRBJ1-2, with 7 bases that match TRBD1. There are 15 residues in the CDR3. V lost 4 bases to trimming and J lost 5 bases; unmatched junction nucleotides: 10. CDR1 is SGHVT and CDR2 is SQSDAQ in the germline V gene. The CDR3 sequence: CASSSLRGQFYGYTF. CDR3 in DNA: TGTGCCAGCAGCTCCCTTCGGGGACAGTTTTATGGCTACACCTTC.

The chain recombines TRBV19 with TRBJ1-2, with D tentatively TRBD1 (5 bases). CDR3 length: 15 amino acids. V was trimmed by 7 bases and J by 4 bases, leaving 19 bases between them. From germline, CDR1 is LNHDA and CDR2 SQIVND (reference sequence). The CDR3 DNA sequence: TGTGCCAGTAAGGCTGGCGGGGCAAGCAGCTATGGCTACACCTTC. Its translation is CASKAGGASSYGYTF.

The V gene is TRBV6-5, the J gene TRBJ2-7; D is unclear. Deletions cut 0 bases from V and 2 bases from J, with 11 bases between. Per the germline V gene, CDR1 is MNHEY and CDR2 is SVGAGI. The CDR3 contains 15 residues. Here the CDR3 DNA reads TGTGCCAGCAGTTACTCTTCCGTTTCTACCTACGAGCAGTACTTC. It codes for CASSYSSVSTYEQYF.

The rearrangement joins TRBV18 to TRBJ2-1; D might be TRBD2 (6 bases). CDR1 and CDR2 (germline): KGHSH, LQKENI. The CDR3 runs 13 residues. V was trimmed by 4 bases and J by 5 bases, leaving 9 bases between them. In nucleotides, the CDR3 is TGTGCCAGCTCACGAGGGACTCACAATGAGCAGTTCTTC. It yields the protein CASSRGTHNEQFF.

This chain joins TRBV28 and TRBJ1-1; 7 bases fit TRBD1. The V segment lost 5 bases and the J segment 2 bases; nucleotides outside the gene matches: 8. CDR1 and CDR2 (germline): MDHEN, SYDVKM. The CDR3 length is 15 residues. Here the CDR3 reads CASSPSTGKNTEAFF. The CDR3 DNA follows: TGTGCCAGCAGTCCATCGACAGGGAAAAACACTGAAGCTTTCTTT.

V and J are TRBV19 and TRBJ1-1; D perhaps matches TRBD1 (6 bases). The germline V gene encodes CDR1 LNHDA and CDR2 SQIVND (reference sequence). The CDR3 extends over 15 amino acids. V lost 3 bases, J lost 1 base, and 12 bases lay in between. The CDR3 sequence: CASSMGTGRNTEAFF. CDR3 sequence (DNA): TGTGCCAGTAGTATGGGAACAGGGCGGAACACTGAAGCTTTCTTT. Variable domain in full (rest from reference TRBV19 and TRBJ1-1): DGGITQSPKYLFRKEGQNVTLSCEQNLNHDAMYWYRQDPGQGLRLIYYSQIVNDFQKGDIAEGYSVSREKKESFPLTVTSAQKNPTAFYLCASSMGTGRNTEAFFGQGTRLTVV.

The gene calls are TRBV7-8 and TRBJ2-1; D gene uncertain. The CDR3 extends over 14 amino acids. V was shortened by 0 bases and J by 8 bases, with 11 bases between the two germline ends. Germline CDR1 SGHVS, CDR2 FQNEAQ. CDR3 coding DNA: TGTGCCAGCAGCTTAGCGGGTGCGGTCCATGAGCAGTTCTTC. This sequence encodes CASSLAGAVHEQFF.

CDR3 nucleotides: TGTGCCAGCAGCTTCGGCTCCGAGCGGGCTCACGAGCAGTACTTC. Protein sequence: CASSFGSERAHEQYF. J is TRBJ2-7 and V is TRBV5-8; D possibly corresponds to TRBD2 (6 bases). The CDR3 is 15 amino acids. Germline CDR1 reads SGHTS; CDR2 reads YDEGEE. Trimming left V 2 bases short and J 5 bases short, with 17 bases between.

This clone turned up a few times. The chain links TRBV10-3 to TRBJ1-2; the match to TRBD1 covers 7 bases. The germline CDR1 and CDR2 sequences are ENHRY and SYGVKD. CDR3 length: 15 amino acids. The ends lost 6 bases at V and 4 bases at J; junction bases unmatched: 11. The CDR3: CAISARGEPGYGYTF. CDR3 DNA sequence: TGTGCCATCAGCGCCAGGGGGGAGCCCGGCTATGGCTACACCTTC.

V usage is TRBV9 and J usage is TRBJ2-1; weak D call: TRBD1 (5 bases). Germline V gene data show CDR1 as SGDLS and CDR2 as YYNGEE. V was trimmed by 3 bases and J by 4 bases, leaving 8 bases between them. The CDR3 sequence is 13 residues long. The CDR3 coding sequence is TGTGCCAGCAGCGAACAGGCTTACAATGAGCAGTTCTTC. Translation: CASSEQAYNEQFF.

The chain recombines TRBV7-9 with TRBJ1-5; D may be TRBD1 (6 bases). Per the germline V gene, CDR1 is SEHNR and CDR2 is FQNEAQ (reference sequence). The CDR3 runs to 14 residues. Trimming took 0 bases from V and 7 from J, leaving 10 bases between them. The CDR3 region has the DNA TGTGCCAGCAGCTTAGCACAGGGTGGACAGCCCCAGCATTTT. It codes for CASSLAQGGQPQHF.